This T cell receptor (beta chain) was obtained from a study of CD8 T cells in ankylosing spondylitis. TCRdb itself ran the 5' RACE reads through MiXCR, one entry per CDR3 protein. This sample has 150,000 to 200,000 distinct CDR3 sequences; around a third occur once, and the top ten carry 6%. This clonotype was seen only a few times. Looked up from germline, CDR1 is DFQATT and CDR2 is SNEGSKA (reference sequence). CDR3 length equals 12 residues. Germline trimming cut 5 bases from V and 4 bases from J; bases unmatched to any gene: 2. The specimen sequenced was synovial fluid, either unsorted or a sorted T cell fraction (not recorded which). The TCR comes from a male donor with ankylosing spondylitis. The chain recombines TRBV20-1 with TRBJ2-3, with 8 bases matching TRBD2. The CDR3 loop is CSAEREPDTQYF. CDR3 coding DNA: TGCAGTGCTGAGCGGGAGCCAGATACGCAGTATTTT.